The text below deals with one T cell receptor beta chain. What antigen it recognizes has not been identified. There are no base qualities to consult, and no much larger clone falls within one base. The entry originates in a study of metastatic and nonmetastatic thyroid tumors (dated by TCRdb to the early 2020s). Looking at the study overall: The researchers compared repertoires between peripheral blood samples and tumor or nodule tissue samples from patients with malignant or benign thyroid disease. Results and caveats for the whole study, not just this receptor: In both blood and tumor samples, TCR beta diversity was reported to be significantly higher in malignant tumors than in benign nodules.

None of the patients had been given any treatment before thyroid surgery. Using T-cell receptor beta sequencing, the study looked back at clinical samples from patients collected from the early 2010s to the late 2010s. Per the germline V gene, MNHEY is the CDR1 and SVGEGT is the CDR2. Counted from cysteine to phenylalanine, this CDR3 has 16 amino acids. Only CDR3 DNA remains: 48 bases, in frame from the first base. The V and J ends are trimmed by 6 bases and 0 bases, leaving 17 bases between them. Library prep was done by PCR. Sequencer: Illumina HiSeq 4000. High-throughput sequencing was used to profile the TCR beta-chain CDR3 region of each patient. Concerning the study's data processing: CDR3 differences across clinicopathological groups were used to build a classifier for discriminating distant-metastatic papillary thyroid cancer patients. The Shannon index was used to assess repertoire diversity, and the Morisita-Horn index was used to assess tumor-blood repertoire similarity. TCRdb ran its own pipeline on the public reads, namely fastp trimming at Q25 and MiXCR clone calling, and kept in-frame beta chains. TCRdb, rather than the study authors, made the V and J calls. The sample table holds over 20,000 clones, of which 25% to 30% were seen once. The ten biggest clones cover 15% to 25% of the sample.

The chain couples TRBV6-2 or TRBV6-3 to TRBJ1-1; a weak D assignment points to TRBD1 (5 bases agree). The sample comprised blood. This receptor was taken from a female donor with papillary thyroid cancer or a benign thyroid nodule (not recorded which). Some clones in this sample may be carry-over from other donors' samples. The DNA reads as follows: TGTGCCAGCAGGGGGCCCGGACACTCCATGAACACTGAAGCTTTCTTT. It translates as CASRGPGHSMNTEAFF.